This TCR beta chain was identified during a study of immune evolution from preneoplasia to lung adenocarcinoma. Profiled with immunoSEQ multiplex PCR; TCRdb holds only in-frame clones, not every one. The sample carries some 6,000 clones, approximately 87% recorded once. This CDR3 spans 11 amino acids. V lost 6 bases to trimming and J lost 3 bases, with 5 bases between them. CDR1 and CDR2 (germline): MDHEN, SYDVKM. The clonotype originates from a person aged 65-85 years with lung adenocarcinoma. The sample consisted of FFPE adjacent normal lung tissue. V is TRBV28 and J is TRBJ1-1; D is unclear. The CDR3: CASSPDTEAFF. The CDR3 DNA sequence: TGTGCCAGCAGCCCCGACACTGAAGCTTTCTTT.